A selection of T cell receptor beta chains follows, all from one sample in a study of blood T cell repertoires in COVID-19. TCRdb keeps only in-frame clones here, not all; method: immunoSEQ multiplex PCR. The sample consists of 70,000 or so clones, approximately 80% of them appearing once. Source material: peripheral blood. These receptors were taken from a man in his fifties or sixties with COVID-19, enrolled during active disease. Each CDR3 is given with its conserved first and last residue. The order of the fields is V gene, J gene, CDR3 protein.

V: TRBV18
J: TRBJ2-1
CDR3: CASSPERRTVALYNEQFF

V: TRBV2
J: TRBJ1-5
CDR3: CASDRGDQPQHF

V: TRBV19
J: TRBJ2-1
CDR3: CASRATSGSSYNEQFF

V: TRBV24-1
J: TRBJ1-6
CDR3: CATSETGDPSYNSPLHF

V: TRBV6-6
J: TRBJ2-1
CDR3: CASSFEIGQIEQFF

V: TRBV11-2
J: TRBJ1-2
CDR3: CASSLDMGGGYTF

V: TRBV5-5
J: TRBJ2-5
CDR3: CASSAADTSGTQYF

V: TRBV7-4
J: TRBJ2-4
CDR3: CASSNNKKNIQYF

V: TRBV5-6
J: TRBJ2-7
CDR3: CASSLEGYRDVDYEQYF

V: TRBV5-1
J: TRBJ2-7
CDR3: CASSLDGGYEQYF

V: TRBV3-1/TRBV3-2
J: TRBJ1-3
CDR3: CASSPSSGNTIYF

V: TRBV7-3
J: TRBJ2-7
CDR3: CASSLSSRGEQYF

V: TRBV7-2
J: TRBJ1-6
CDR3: CASPVEGSSYNSPLHF

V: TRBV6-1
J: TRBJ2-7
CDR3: CASSEIGGTYEQYF

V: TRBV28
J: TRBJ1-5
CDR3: CASSFGQSRFQPQHF

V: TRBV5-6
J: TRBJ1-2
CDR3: CASSQPGGNYGYTF

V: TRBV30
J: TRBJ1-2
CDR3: CAWSPGQYYGYTF

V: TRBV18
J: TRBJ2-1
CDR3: CASSKSQGVDNEQFF

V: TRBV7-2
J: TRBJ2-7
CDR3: CASSFTGTRLREQYF

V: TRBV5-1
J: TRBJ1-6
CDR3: CASSGQGGSGSPLHF

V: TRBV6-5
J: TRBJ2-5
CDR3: CASSGRQGGETQYF

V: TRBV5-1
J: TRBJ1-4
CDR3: CASSSTGITNEKLFF

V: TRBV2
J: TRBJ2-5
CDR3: CASSVTAGGETQYF

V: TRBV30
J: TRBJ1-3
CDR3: CAWSTGGAGNTIYF

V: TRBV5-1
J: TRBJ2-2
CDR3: CASSLDAKTSGNTGELFF

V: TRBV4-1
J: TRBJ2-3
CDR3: CASSQGPLVRDTQYF

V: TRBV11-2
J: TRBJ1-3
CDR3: CASSLYSGWGGNTIYF

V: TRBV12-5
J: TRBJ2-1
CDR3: CASGLDYGEQFF

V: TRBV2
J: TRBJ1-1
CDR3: CASSYDSEAFF

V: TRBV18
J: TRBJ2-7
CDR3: CASSPPLGSSYEQYF

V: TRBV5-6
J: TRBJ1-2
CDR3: CASSLWAEGYGYTF

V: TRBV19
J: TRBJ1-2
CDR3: CASSIRDVDGYTF

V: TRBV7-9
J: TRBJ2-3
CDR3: CASSDQLAGADTQYF

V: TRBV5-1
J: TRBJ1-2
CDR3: CASTSGGGLDGYTF

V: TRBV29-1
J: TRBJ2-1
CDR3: CSGQVNEQFF

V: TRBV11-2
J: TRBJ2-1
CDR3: CASSLDLGLAGQSYNEQFF

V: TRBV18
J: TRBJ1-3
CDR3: CASSPRAGAGNTIYF

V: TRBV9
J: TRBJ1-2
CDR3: CASSDSSNYGYTF

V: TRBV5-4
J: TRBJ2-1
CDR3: CASSSGGYNEQFF

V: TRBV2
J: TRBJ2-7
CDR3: CASRHGTSGATYEQYF

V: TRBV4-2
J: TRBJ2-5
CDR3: CASSQGPGGETQYF

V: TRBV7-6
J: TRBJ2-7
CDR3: CASSLGATGSAYEQYF